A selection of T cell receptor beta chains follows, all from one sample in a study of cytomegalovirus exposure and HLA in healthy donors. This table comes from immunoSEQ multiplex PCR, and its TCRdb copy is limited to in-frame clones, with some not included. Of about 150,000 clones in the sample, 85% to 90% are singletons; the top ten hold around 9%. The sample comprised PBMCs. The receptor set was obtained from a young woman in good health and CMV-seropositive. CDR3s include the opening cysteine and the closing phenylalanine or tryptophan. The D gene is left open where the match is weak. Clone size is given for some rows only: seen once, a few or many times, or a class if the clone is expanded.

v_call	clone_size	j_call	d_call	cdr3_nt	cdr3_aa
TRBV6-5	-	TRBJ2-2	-	TGTGCCAGCAGTTTCCTCTCGGGAGAGAACACCGGGGAGCTGTTTTTT	CASSFLSGENTGELFF
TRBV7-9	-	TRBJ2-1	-	TGTGCCAGCAGCCTACAGGGTTCAGGTGAGCAGTTCTTC	CASSLQGSGEQFF
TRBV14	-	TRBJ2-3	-	TGTGCCAGCAGCCATCTATCAGCGAAGGGCACAGATACGCAGTATTTT	CASSHLSAKGTDTQYF
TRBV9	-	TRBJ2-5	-	TGTGCCAGCAGTGTGCTTGGGACACTACAAGAGACCCAGTACTTC	CASSVLGTLQETQYF
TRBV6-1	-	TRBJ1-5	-	TGTGCCAGCAGTGATCAGCGTATGGCCCAGCATTTT	CASSDQRMAQHF
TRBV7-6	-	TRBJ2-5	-	TGTGCCAGCAGCGAGGGTTTTCGAGAGACCCAGTACTTC	CASSEGFRETQYF
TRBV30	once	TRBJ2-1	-	TGTGCCTGGAGACGCTTCGGACAGTTCGGTCAGTTCTTC	CAWRRFGQFGQFF
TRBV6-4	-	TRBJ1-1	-	TGTGCCAGCAGACAACAACTAAACACTGAAGCTTTCTTT	CASRQQLNTEAFF
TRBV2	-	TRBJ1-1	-	TGTGCCAGCAGTTTGAGGCAGCCAAACACTGAAGCTTTCTTT	CASSLRQPNTEAFF
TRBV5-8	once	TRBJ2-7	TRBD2	TGTGCCAGCAGCGTTCTAGCGGGGGGCCCTACTTACGAGCAGTACTTC	CASSVLAGGPTYEQYF
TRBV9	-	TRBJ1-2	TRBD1	TGTGCCAGCAGCGTAGGGGGACAGGGGTTGGGCTATGGCTACACCTTC	CASSVGGQGLGYGYTF
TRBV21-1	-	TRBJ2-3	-	TGTGCCAGCAGCCCCTTACAGTATTTT	CASSPLQYF
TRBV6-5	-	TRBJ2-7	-	TGTGCCAGCAGTTACTTTCTCCCGGGCTCCTACGAGCAGTACTTC	CASSYFLPGSYEQYF
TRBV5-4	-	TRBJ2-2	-	TGTGCCAGCAGCTTACAGGGATCCGGGGAGCTGTTTTTT	CASSLQGSGELFF
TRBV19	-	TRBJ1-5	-	TGTGCCAGTAGTACCCCTTATCCGGGATTACAACAGCCCCAGCATTTT	CASSTPYPGLQQPQHF
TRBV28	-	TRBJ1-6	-	TGTGCCAGCAGTTTGGAGGGGAGAGGGAATTCACCCCTCCACTTT	CASSLEGRGNSPLHF
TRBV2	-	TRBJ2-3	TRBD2	TGTGCCAGCAGCGTGCCCGGGGGGACAGATACGCAGTATTTT	CASSVPGGTDTQYF
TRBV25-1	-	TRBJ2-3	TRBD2	TGTGCCAGCAAAGAGACTAGCCGATTGACAGATACGCAGTATTTT	CASKETSRLTDTQYF
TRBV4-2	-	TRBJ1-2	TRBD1	TGTGCCAGCAGCCCAATCTCGACAGGGGGCTATGGCTACACCTTC	CASSPISTGGYGYTF
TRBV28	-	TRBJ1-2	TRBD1	TGTGCCAGCAGCAGACATTGGACAGGGGACGGGAACTATGGCTACACCTTC	CASSRHWTGDGNYGYTF
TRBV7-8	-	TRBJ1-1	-	TGTGCCAGCAGCTTAGCGGCGGGCGGCGGCACTGAAGCTTTCTTT	CASSLAAGGGTEAFF
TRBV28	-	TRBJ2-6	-	TGTGCCAGCAGTTTCAAGGCTGGGGCAGGGGCTACGGGGGCCAACGTCCTGACTTTC	CASSFKAGAGATGANVLTF
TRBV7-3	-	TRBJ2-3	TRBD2	TGTGCCAGCAGCTCCAGCGGGGGCGACACAGATACGCAGTATTTT	CASSSSGGDTDTQYF
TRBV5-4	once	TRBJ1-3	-	TGTGCCAGCAGCTTTACCGGGATGGAAAACACCATATATTTT	CASSFTGMENTIYF
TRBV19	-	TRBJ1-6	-	TGTGCCAGTAGTATTAGCCAGATCTATAATTCACCCCTCCACTTT	CASSISQIYNSPLHF